The 16 T cell receptor beta chains reported below all come from one sample, sequenced in a study of cytomegalovirus exposure and HLA in healthy donors. In the PCR, 60 Vbeta and 13 Jbeta primers were used. Generated by immunoSEQ multiplex PCR, the TCRdb table keeps only in-frame clones and is missing some. The table shows 150,000 to 200,000 clones, with over 70% occurring only once. Sequencing used PBMCs. The receptor source for this set is a woman aged 30 to 39 in good health and CMV-seropositive.

The genes are TRBV30 and TRBJ1-2, with 11 nucleotides matching TRBD1. V was pared by 3 bases and J by 4 bases, with 10 bases of the junction left unmatched. CDR3 length: 16 residues. Germline V lookup: CDR1 GTSNPN, CDR2 SVGIG (reference sequence). DNA for the CDR3: TGTGCCTGGAGCAGACCCGCGGGGACAGGGGGCTATGGCTACACCTTC. Translation: CAWSRPAGTGGYGYTF.

V is TRBV7-5 and J is TRBJ2-3; no check of the table's D call, TRBD2, against the DNA was made. TRBV7-5 is listed as a pseudogene. The CDR3 sequence is 15 residues long. The DNA of the CDR3 is TGTGCCAGAAGCGTGGGATGGAGGAGCACAGATACGCAGTATTTT. Its protein product is CARSVGWRSTDTQYF.

This rearrangement joins TRBV5-6 to TRBJ2-1; D is unclear. The CDR3 length is 17 residues. Trimming pared 2 bases from V and 0 bases from J, leaving 15 bases between. Germline V gene lookup returns CDR1 SGHDT and CDR2 YYEEEE. CDR3 residues: CASSLEEGRSSYNEQFF. CDR3 nucleotides: TGTGCCAGCAGCTTAGAGGAAGGTCGGAGCTCCTACAATGAGCAGTTCTTC.

The V call is TRBV30, the J call TRBJ1-2; 7 bases are shared with TRBD1. Per germline, CDR1 GTSNPN and CDR2 SVGIG (reference sequence). The CDR3 extends over 11 amino acids. The J segment lost 4 bases and the V segment lost 7 bases, leaving 3 bases of the junction unmatched. The CDR3 DNA reads as TGTGCCTTGGACAGGATCTATGGCTACACCTTC. Its translation: CALDRIYGYTF.

The chain recombines TRBV29-1 with TRBJ2-4, with 13 bases that match TRBD2. Germline V gene data show CDR1 as SQVTM and CDR2 as ANQGSEA. V was pared by 7 bases and J by 10 bases, with 10 bases of the junction left unmatched. The CDR3 is made up of 14 amino acids. CDR3 protein: CSGGLAGRGGIQYF. In nucleotides, the CDR3 is TGCAGCGGGGGACTAGCGGGACGTGGGGGGATTCAGTACTTC.

This chain connects TRBV4-1 to TRBJ2-5, with a tentative D call TRBD2 (7 bases). With 2 bases removed from V and 4 bases from J, the gap between germline ends came to 11 bases. Germline values: CDR1 MGHRA, CDR2 YSYEKL. This CDR3 is 14 amino acids long. The CDR3 region is CASSQRGGRETQYF. The CDR3 DNA follows: TGCGCCAGCAGCCAAAGGGGGGGCCGAGAGACCCAGTACTTC.

The V call is TRBV30, the J call TRBJ1-1; D unresolved. V lost 5 bases and J lost 0, with 7 bases in between. This CDR3 comprises 12 residues. From germline, CDR1 is GTSNPN and CDR2 SVGIG (reference sequence). Here the CDR3 DNA reads TGTGCCTGGGGTAACATGAACACTGAAGCTTTCTTT. Residues: CAWGNMNTEAFF. The full variable domain, its missing parts supplied by reference TRBV30 and TRBJ1-1, is SQTIHQWPATLVQPVGSPLSLECTVEGTSNPNLYWYRQAAGRGLQLLFYSVGIGQISSEVPQNLSASRPQDRQFILSSKKLLLSDSGFYLCAWGNMNTEAFFGQGTRLTVV.

This clone was seen only a few times. J is TRBJ2-4 and V is TRBV18; 7 bases agree with TRBD1. V lost 11 bases, J lost 4 bases, and 8 bases stayed unmatched. This CDR3 has 13 residues. Germline V gene data show CDR1 as KGHSH and CDR2 as LQKENI. The CDR3 region is CAGAGTEKNIQYF. The CDR3, as DNA: TGTGCCGGGGCCGGGACAGAGAAAAACATTCAGTACTTC. Based on the CDR3 plus reference TRBV18 and TRBJ2-4, the full variable domain is NAGVMQNPRHLVRRRGQEARLRCSPMKGHSHVYWYRQLPEEGLKFMVYLQKENIIDESGMPKERFSAEFPKEGPSILRIQQVVRGDSAAYFCAGAGTEKNIQYFGAGTRLSVL.

Only a few counts were recorded for this clone. The DNA of the CDR3 is TGTAGGGACAGGGAAGGAAACACCATATATTTT. Its translation is CRDREGNTIYF. The chain uses TRBV15 and TRBJ1-3, with 9 bases fitting TRBD1. CDR1 and CDR2 from the germline V gene are LNHNV and YYDKDF (reference sequence). The CDR3 consists of 11 residues.

This clone was picked up a small number of times. The chain carries TRBV11-2 and TRBJ2-5, with D tentatively TRBD1 (7 bases). CDR1 and CDR2 from the germline V gene are SGHAT and FQNNGV. CDR3 length: 15 residues. V gave up 6 bases and J gave up 3 bases, with 17 bases separating them. CDR3: CASSPGAGGKETQYF. CDR3 DNA: TGTGCCAGCAGTCCCGGGGCAGGGGGGAAAGAGACCCAGTACTTC.

The CDR3 DNA reads TGTGCCAGCAGCTTATGGGGACAGGGTAGCAATCAGCCCCAGCATTTT. Its translation is CASSLWGQGSNQPQHF. The rearrangement uses TRBV7-9 and TRBJ1-5, with 9 bases aligning to TRBD1. The length of the CDR3 is 16 residues. CDR1 SEHNR and CDR2 FQNEAQ come from the germline V gene (reference sequence). J lost 0 bases, V lost 2 bases, and 2 bases had no gene match.

The chain links TRBV9 to TRBJ2-7; 14 positions match TRBD2. After removal of 3 bases from V and 3 bases from J, the junction contained 5 bases not matched to a gene. The CDR3 has 16 amino acids. Germline V lookup: CDR1 SGDLS, CDR2 YYNGEE. The DNA of the CDR3 is TGTGCCAGCAGCGCTACGGGACTAGCGGGAGTCTACGAGCAGTACTTC. This codes for CASSATGLAGVYEQYF.

This clone has just one count. The V call is TRBV28, the J call TRBJ2-3; 10 nucleotides line up with TRBD2. Germline trimming cut 5 bases from V and 6 bases from J; bases unmatched to any gene: 14. CDR3 size: 17 residues. Germline loops: CDR1 MDHEN, CDR2 SYDVKM. Here the CDR3 reads CASSQTSGNNVRDTQYF. CDR3 bases: TGTGCCAGCAGTCAAACTAGCGGGAACAATGTTAGGGATACGCAGTATTTT.

J is TRBJ2-7 and V is TRBV18; perhaps TRBD1 as D (5 bases). The CDR3 sequence is 12 residues long. The germline V gene has CDR1 KGHSH and CDR2 LQKENI. Between the trimmed V and J ends, which lost 4 bases and 2 bases, there was a span of 6 bases. The CDR3 sequence: CASSRGAYEQYF. The CDR3 DNA is TGTGCCAGCTCACGGGGCGCCTACGAGCAGTACTTC.

This sequence joins TRBV10-3 and TRBJ1-5, with D possibly matching TRBD1 (5 bases). V was cut by 4 bases and J by 0 bases, with 16 bases left in between. Germline CDR1 and CDR2: ENHRY and SYGVKD. The CDR3 extends over 17 amino acids. CDR3 loop: CAISATGLGNSNQPQHF. CDR3 nucleotide sequence: TGTGCCATCAGTGCAACAGGTCTAGGGAATAGCAATCAGCCCCAGCATTTT.

This clone has a single count. The J gene is TRBJ2-1, the V gene TRBV28; the match to TRBD2 covers 9 bases. Germline V gene lookup returns CDR1 MDHEN and CDR2 SYDVKM. V shed 6 bases and J 7 bases; nucleotides not matched to a gene: 10. The CDR3 covers 15 residues. The CDR3 bases are TGTGCCAGCAGCCCCCGCGGGGGGGCGAGTAATGAGCAGTTCTTC. Protein: CASSPRGGASNEQFF. The complete variable domain, with remaining parts taken from reference TRBV28 and TRBJ2-1, reads DVKVTQSSRYLVKRTGEKVFLECVQDMDHENMFWYRQDPGLGLRLIYFSYDVKMKEKGDIPEGYSVSREKKERFSLILESASTNQTSMYLCASSPRGGASNEQFFGPGTRLTVL.